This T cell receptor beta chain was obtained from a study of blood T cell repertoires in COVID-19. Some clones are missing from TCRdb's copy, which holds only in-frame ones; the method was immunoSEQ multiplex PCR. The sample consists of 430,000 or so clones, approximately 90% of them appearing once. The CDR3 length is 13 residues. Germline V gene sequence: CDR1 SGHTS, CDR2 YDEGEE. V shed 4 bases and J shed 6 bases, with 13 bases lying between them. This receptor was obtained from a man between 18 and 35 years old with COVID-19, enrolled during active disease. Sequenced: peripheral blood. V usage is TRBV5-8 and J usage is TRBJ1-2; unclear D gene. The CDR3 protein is CASSPPGRDGYTF. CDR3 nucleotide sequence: TGTGCCAGCAGCCCCCCGGGGAGGGATGGCTACACCTTC.